Below are 10 T cell receptor beta chains sequenced from a single sample in a study of breast tumors, draining lymph nodes, adjacent tissues (dated by TCRdb to 2016 to 2017). To prepare the library, multiplex PCR was applied. Sequencing instrument: Illumina HiSeq 2000. TCRdb handled the public reads itself, with Q25 trimming in fastp and clone calling in MiXCR, and kept productive beta chains. For every CDR3 protein sequence, its rows merge into one entry that carries the most common genes and DNA. This sample lists around 170,000 distinct CDR3 sequences; about 33% were detected once. The ten largest clonotypes hold roughly 4.3% of the sample. The axillary draining lymph nodes of breast cancer patients were the source of the lymph node samples. Sequencing input: axillary lymph node tissue. The receptor set was obtained from a female donor with breast cancer. Some clones in this sample may be carry-over from other donors' samples.

This clonotype has at least ten counts. In DNA form, the CDR3 reads TGTGCCACCAGTGATTTTGGGAGCCACTCTGGAAACACCATATATTTT. This encodes CATSDFGSHSGNTIYF. V and J are TRBV24-1 and TRBJ1-3; D call uncertain. The CDR3 length is 16 residues. Germline CDR1 is KGHDR and CDR2 is SFDVKD. V dropped 1 base and J dropped 0 bases, with 9 bases sitting between them.

There are many counts of this clonotype. The chain uses TRBV20-1 and TRBJ2-1; D might be TRBD2 (5 bases). Germline CDR1 is DFQATT and CDR2 is SNEGSKA (reference sequence). The CDR3 spans 14 residues. V lost 0 bases and J lost 5, with 11 bases in between. CDR3 bases: TGCAGTGCTAGAGATCCACGAGGGAACAATGAGCAGTTCTTC. It codes for CSARDPRGNNEQFF.

The table lists this clonotype with a few counts. CDR3 sequence (DNA): TGTGCCAGCAGAGACCCGGGACCCAAGAAGGATGCCCAGTACTTC. Translation gives CASRDPGPKKDAQYF. The genes are TRBV12-3 or TRBV12-4 and TRBJ2-5; possibly TRBD1 or TRBD2 for D (5 bases each). The CDR3 is 15 amino acids. Deletions cut 6 bases from V and 9 bases from J, with 23 bases between.

On this clonotype: The CDR3 does not close with the conserved phenylalanine or tryptophan, likely indicating a read error. The V gene is TRBV20-1, the J gene TRBJ1-5; D possibly corresponds to TRBD1 (5 bases). This CDR3 has 15 amino acids. V lost 6 bases and J lost 6, with 21 bases in between. Per the germline V gene, CDR1 is DFQATT and CDR2 is SNEGSKA (reference sequence). The CDR3: CSANTGGKMSQPQHG. The CDR3 DNA is TGCAGTGCAAATACGGGGGGTAAGATGAGTCAGCCCCAGCATGGT.

This clonotype has at least ten counts. The V gene is TRBV7-6, the J gene TRBJ2-1; D possibly corresponds to TRBD2 (5 bases). The CDR3 spans 15 residues. With 3 bases removed from V and 7 bases from J, the gap between germline ends came to 16 bases. Germline V CDR1 and CDR2: SGHVS, FNYEAQ. CDR3 sequence: CASSFGGVLGNEQFF. In DNA form, the CDR3 reads TGTGCCAGCAGCTTTGGCGGAGTACTAGGAAATGAGCAGTTCTTC.

The table lists this clonotype with many counts. One junction end does not reproduce the germline sequence, and a read error may be involved. The chain employs TRBV7-7 and TRBJ2-7; D unclear. The CDR3 consists of 15 residues. Germline-derived CDR1 and CDR2 are SSHAT and FNYEAQ (reference sequence). The CDR3 sequence: CASSLGEAGYYEQYF. In nucleotides, the CDR3 is TGTGCTAGCAGCTTAGGAGAGGCAGGCTACTACGAGCAGTACTTC.

This clonotype has more than one count but fewer than ten. This clone may be a read error of a much larger clone one base away. The CDR3 DNA follows: TGCAGTGCCAGGGCCCTGACTAGAATCTCCGAGCAGTACTTC. Amino acid sequence: CSARALTRISEQYF. V usage is TRBV20-1 and J usage is TRBJ2-7; D perhaps matches TRBD2 (6 bases). Germline assignment: CDR1 DFQATT and CDR2 SNEGSKA (reference sequence). Trimming removed 6 bases from V and 6 bases from J, with 21 bases in between. The CDR3 spans 14 residues.

This clonotype was recorded at least ten times. The CDR3 is CATSDSPSGEQYF. CDR3 nucleotide sequence: TGTGCCACCAGTGATTCTCCATCCGGGGAGCAGTACTTC. The V call is TRBV24-1, the J call TRBJ2-7; D unresolved. V lost 2 bases, J lost 7 bases, and 11 bases lay in between. The CDR3 totals 13 residues. The V gene's germline CDR1 is KGHDR and CDR2 SFDVKD.

In this sample, this clonotype turned up many times. This chain joins TRBV20-1 and TRBJ2-4, with 9 nucleotides matching TRBD1. Germline CDR1 reads DFQATT; CDR2 reads SNEGSKA (reference sequence). The CDR3 has 14 residues. V lost 0 bases and J lost 7; bases outside the gene matches: 4. CDR3 DNA: TGCAGTGCTAGAGACGGGGACAGGGTGAACATTCAGTACTTC. Translating gives CSARDGDRVNIQYF.

To note about this clonotype: The germline gene is not matched at one end of the junction; a read error may be the cause. The chain is built from TRBV12-3 or TRBV12-4 and TRBJ1-2; D ambiguous. The CDR3 sequence is 14 residues long. DNA for the CDR3: TGCGCCAGCAGCAAAGACGGCGGCAGCTCTGGAAACACCTTC. Protein: CASSKDGGSSGNTF.